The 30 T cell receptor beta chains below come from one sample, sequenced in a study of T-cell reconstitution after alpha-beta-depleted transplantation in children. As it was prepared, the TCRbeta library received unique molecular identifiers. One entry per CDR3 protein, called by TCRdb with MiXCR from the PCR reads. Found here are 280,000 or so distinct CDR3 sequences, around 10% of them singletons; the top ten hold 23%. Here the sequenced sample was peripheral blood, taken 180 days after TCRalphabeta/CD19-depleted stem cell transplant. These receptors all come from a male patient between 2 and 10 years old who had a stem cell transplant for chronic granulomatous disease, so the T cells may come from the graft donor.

DNA for the CDR3: TGTGCCAGCAGCCAAGGAGGCTTACTCAATGAAAAACTGTTTTTT. This encodes CASSQGGLLNEKLFF. The rearrangement joins TRBV3-1 to TRBJ1-4; D is unclear. The germline V and J ends were trimmed by 1 base and 5 bases, with 11 bases remaining between them. The CDR3 is made up of 15 amino acids. Germline V gene data show CDR1 as LGHDT and CDR2 as YNNKEL (reference sequence). The whole variable domain, filled in from reference TRBV3-1 and TRBJ1-4, reads DTAVSQTPKYLVTQMGNDKSIKCEQNLGHDTMYWYKQDSKKFLKIMFSYNNKELIINETVPNRFSPKSPDKAHLNLHINSLELGDSAVYFCASSQGGLLNEKLFFGSGTQLSVL.

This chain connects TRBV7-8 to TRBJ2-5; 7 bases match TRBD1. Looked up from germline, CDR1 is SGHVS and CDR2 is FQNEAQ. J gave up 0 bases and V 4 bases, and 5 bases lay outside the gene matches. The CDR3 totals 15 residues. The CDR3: CASSSPDRNQETQYF. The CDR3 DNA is TGTGCCAGCAGCTCACCGGACAGGAACCAAGAGACCCAGTACTTC.

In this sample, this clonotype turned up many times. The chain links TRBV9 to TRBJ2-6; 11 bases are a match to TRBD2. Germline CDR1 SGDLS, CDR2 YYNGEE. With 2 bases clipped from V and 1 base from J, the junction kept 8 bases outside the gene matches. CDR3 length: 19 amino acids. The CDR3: CASSVGLAGQKSGANVLTF. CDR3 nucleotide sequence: TGTGCCAGCAGCGTCGGACTAGCGGGCCAAAAATCTGGGGCCAACGTCCTGACTTTC.

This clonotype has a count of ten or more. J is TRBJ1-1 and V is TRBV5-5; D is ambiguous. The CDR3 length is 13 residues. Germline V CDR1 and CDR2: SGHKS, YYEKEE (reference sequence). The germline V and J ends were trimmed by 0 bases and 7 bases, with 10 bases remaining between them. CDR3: CASSLAGGIEAFF. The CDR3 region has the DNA TGTGCCAGCAGCTTGGCTGGAGGGATTGAAGCTTTCTTT.

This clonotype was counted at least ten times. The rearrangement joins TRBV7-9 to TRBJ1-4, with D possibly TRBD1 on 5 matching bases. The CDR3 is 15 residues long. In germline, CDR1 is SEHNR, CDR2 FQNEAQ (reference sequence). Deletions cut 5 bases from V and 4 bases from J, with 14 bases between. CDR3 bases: TGTGCCAGCAGCCGAACCCCACAGGTTAATGAAAAACTGTTTTTT. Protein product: CASSRTPQVNEKLFF.

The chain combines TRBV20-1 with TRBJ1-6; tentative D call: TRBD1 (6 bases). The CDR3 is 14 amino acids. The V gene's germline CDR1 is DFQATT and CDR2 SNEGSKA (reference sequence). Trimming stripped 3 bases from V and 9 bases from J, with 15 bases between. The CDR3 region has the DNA TGCAGTGCTAGGCGTGGGGAAGGGGGTTCACCCCTCCACTTT. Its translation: CSARRGEGGSPLHF.

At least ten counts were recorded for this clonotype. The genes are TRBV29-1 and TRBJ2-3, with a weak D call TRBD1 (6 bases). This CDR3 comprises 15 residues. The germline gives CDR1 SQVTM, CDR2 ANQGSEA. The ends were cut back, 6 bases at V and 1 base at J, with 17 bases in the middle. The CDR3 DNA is TGCAGCGTGGCCCGGGACATAGCTGGCACAGATACGCAGTATTTT. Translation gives CSVARDIAGTDTQYF.

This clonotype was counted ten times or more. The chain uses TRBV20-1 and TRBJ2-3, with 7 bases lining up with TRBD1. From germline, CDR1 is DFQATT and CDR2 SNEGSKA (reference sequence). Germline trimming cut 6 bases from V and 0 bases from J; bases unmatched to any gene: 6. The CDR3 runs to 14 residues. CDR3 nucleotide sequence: TGCAGTGCAACGCAGGGGGTTAGCACAGATACGCAGTATTTT. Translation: CSATQGVSTDTQYF.

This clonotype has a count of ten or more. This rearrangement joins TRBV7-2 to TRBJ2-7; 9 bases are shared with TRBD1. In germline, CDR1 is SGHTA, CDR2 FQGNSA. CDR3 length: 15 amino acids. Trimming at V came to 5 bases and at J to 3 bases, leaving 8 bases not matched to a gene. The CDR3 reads CASSGTGGGYYEQYF. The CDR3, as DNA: TGTGCCAGCAGCGGTACAGGGGGCGGATACTACGAGCAGTACTTC.

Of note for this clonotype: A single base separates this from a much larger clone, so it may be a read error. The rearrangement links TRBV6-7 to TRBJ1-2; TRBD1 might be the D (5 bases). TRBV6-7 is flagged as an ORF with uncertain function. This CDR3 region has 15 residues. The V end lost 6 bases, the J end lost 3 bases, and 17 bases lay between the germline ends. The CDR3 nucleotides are TGTGCCAGCAGCCCTTTGACAGAGGATGACTATGGCTACACCTTC. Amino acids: CASSPLTEDDYGYTF.

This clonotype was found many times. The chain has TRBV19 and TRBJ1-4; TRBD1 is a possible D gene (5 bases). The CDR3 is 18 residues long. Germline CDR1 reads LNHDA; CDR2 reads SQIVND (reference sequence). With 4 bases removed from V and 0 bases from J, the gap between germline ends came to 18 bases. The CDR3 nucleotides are TGTGCCAGTAGTACTTACGGGACGCTATATTCAACTAATGAAAAACTGTTTTTT. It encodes CASSTYGTLYSTNEKLFF.

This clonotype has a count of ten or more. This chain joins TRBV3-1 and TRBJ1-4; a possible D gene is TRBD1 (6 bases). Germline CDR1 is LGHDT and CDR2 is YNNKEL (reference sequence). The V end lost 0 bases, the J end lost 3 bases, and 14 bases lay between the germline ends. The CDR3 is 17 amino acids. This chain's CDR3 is CASSQERGARANEKLFF. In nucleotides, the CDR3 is TGTGCCAGCAGCCAAGAGAGGGGGGCCAGAGCTAATGAAAAACTGTTTTTT.

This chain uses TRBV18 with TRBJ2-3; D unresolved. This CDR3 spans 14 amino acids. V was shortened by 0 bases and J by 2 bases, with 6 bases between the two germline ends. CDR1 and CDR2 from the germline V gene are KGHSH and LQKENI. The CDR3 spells CASSPPGFTDTQYF. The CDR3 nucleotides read TGTGCCAGCTCACCACCTGGATTCACAGATACGCAGTATTTT.

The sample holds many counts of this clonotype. The CDR3 region has the DNA TGCAGTGCTAGTGATCTCAGATACAATCAGCCCCAGCATTTT. It is translated as CSASDLRYNQPQHF. J is TRBJ1-5 and V is TRBV20-1, with unresolved D. Trimming cost V 3 bases and J 3 bases, with 12 bases left between them. The CDR3 runs 14 residues. Germline CDR1 and CDR2: DFQATT and SNEGSKA (reference sequence).

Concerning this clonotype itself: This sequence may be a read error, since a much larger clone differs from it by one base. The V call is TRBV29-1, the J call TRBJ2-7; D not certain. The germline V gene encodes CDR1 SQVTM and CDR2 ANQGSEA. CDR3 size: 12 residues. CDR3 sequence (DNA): TGCAGCGTTCGGCCTACCTTATACGAGCGGTACTTC. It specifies CSVRPTLYERYF.

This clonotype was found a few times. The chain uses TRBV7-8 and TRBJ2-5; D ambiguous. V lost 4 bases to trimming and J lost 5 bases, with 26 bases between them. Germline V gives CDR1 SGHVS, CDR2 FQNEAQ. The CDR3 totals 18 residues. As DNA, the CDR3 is TGTGCCAGCAGCTCGTTAAAACTGAAGTGGTGGCACAAGGAGACCCAGTACTTC. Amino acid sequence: CASSSLKLKWWHKETQYF.

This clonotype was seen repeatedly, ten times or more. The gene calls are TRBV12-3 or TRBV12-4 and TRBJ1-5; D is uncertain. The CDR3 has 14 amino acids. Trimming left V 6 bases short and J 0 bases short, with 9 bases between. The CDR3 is CASRGHSSNQPQHF. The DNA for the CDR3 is TGTGCCAGCAGGGGCCATTCTAGCAATCAGCCCCAGCATTTT.

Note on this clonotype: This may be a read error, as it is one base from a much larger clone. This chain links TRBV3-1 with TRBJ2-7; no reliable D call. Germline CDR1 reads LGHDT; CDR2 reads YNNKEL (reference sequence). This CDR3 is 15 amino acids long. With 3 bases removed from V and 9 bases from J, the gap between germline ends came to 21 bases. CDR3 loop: CASSHTRALDHGQYF. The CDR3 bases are TGTGCCAGCAGCCACACCCGGGCCCTGGACCACGGGCAGTACTTC.

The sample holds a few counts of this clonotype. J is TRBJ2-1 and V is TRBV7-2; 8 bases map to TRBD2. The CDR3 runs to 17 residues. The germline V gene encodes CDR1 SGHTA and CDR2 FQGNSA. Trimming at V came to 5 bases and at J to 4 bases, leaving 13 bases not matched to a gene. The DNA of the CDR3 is TGTGCCAGCAGCCAGCACCTTTTAGCGGGGCTTTACAATGAGCAGTTCTTC. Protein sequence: CASSQHLLAGLYNEQFF.

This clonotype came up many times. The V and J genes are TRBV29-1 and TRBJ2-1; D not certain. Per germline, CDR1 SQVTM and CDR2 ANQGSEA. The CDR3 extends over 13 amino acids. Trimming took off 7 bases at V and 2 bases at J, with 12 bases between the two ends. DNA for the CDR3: TGCAGCGCCCTGGGAAGGACCTACAATGAGCAGTTCTTC. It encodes CSALGRTYNEQFF.

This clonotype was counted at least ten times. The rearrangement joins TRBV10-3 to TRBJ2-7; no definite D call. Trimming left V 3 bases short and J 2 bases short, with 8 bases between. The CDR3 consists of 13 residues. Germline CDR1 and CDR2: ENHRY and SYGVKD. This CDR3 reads CAISDLMTYEQYF. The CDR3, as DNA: TGTGCCATCAGTGACCTCATGACCTACGAGCAGTACTTC.

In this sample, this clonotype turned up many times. The DNA of the CDR3 is TGTGCCCAAACAGGGTTCTACGAGCAGTACTTC. Amino acids: CAQTGFYEQYF. The chain has TRBV19 and TRBJ2-7, with D possibly being TRBD1 (6 bases). With 11 bases removed from V and 3 bases from J, the gap between germline ends came to 11 bases. Looked up from germline, CDR1 is LNHDA and CDR2 is SQIVND (reference sequence). The CDR3 covers 11 residues.

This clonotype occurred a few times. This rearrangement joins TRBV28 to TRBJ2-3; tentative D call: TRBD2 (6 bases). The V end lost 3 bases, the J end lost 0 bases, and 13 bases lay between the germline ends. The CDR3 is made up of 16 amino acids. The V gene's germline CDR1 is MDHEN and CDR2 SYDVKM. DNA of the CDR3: TGTGCCAGCAGTTTGTTCGGGAGAGGCAGCACAGATACGCAGTATTTT. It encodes CASSLFGRGSTDTQYF.

In DNA form, the CDR3 reads TGTGCCAGCAGAAACCCGGGACAGGTCTGGACGCAGTATTTT. It is translated as CASRNPGQVWTQYF. The V call is TRBV6-2 or TRBV6-3, the J call TRBJ2-3, with TRBD1 matching 8 bases. With 6 bases clipped from V and 9 bases from J, the junction kept 11 bases outside the gene matches. The CDR3 sequence is 14 residues long. CDR1 is MNHEY, CDR2 SVGEGT, per germline.

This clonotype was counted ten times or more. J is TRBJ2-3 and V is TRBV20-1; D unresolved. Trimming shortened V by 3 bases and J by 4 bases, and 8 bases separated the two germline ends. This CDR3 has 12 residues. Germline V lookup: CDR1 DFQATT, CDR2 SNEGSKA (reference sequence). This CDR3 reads CSASLISDTQYF. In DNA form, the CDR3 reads TGCAGTGCTAGTCTCATTTCAGATACGCAGTATTTT.

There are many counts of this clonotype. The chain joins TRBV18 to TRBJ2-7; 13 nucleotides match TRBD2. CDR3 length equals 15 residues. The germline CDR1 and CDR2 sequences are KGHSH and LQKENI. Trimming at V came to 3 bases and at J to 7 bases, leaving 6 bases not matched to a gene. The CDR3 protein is CASSPGLAGEREQYF. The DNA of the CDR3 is TGTGCCAGCTCACCTGGACTAGCGGGGGAGAGGGAGCAGTACTTC.

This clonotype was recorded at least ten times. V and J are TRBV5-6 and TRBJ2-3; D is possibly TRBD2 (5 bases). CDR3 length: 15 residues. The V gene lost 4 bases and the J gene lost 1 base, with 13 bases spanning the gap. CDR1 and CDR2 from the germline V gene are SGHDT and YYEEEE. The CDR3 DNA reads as TGTGCCAGCAGCCTGTTGGCAGCGGGCACAGATACGCAGTATTTT. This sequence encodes CASSLLAAGTDTQYF.

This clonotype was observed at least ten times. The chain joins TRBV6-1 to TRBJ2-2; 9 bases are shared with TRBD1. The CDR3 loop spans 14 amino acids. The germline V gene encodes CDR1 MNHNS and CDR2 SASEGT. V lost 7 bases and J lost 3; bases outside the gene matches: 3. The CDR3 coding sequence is TGTGCCAGCATCCGGGACAGGGACACCGGGGAGCTGTTTTTT. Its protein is CASIRDRDTGELFF.

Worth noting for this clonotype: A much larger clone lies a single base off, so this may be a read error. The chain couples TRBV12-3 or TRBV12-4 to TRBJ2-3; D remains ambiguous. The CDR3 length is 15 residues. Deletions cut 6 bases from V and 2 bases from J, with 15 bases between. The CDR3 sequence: CASSSRQLNTDTQYF. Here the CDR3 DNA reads TGTGCCAGCAGCTCACGGCAGCTGAACACAGATACGCAGTATTTT.

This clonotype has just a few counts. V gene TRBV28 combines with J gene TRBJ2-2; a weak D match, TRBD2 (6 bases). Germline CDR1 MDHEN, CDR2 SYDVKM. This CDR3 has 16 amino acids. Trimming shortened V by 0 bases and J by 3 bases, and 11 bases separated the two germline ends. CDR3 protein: CASSLWSREDTGELFF. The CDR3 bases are TGTGCCAGCAGTTTATGGTCCAGGGAGGACACCGGGGAGCTGTTTTTT.